This is a list of T cell receptor beta chains from one sample in a study of cytomegalovirus exposure and HLA in healthy donors. Method: immunoSEQ multiplex PCR; TCRdb's copy keeps in-frame clones and lacks some. The sample lists 35,000 to 55,000 clones, about 60% seen once, with approximately 12% in the top ten. Sequencing was performed on PBMCs. The receptors shown here come from a man in his 60s in good health and CMV-seropositive. Both conserved end residues are part of each CDR3. Each record gives: V gene, clone size, J gene, D gene, CDR3 protein, CDR3 DNA. The D gene is left open where the match is weak. Only part of the rows carry a size: once, few, many, or a class if the clone is expanded.

V gene: TRBV28; clone size: -; J gene: TRBJ1-1; D gene: TRBD1; CDR3 protein: CASSLLQGVSEAFF; CDR3 DNA: TGTGCCAGCAGTCTTTTACAGGGGGTCTCTGAAGCTTTCTTT
V gene: TRBV5-4; clone size: -; J gene: TRBJ2-1; D gene: -; CDR3 protein: CASSLERMLYSEQFF; CDR3 DNA: TGTGCCAGCAGCTTGGAGCGGATGCTTTACAGTGAGCAGTTCTTC
V gene: TRBV10-3; clone size: once; J gene: TRBJ2-7; D gene: -; CDR3 protein: CAIRKDSAPYEQYF; CDR3 DNA: TGTGCCATCAGAAAGGACAGCGCGCCTTACGAGCAGTACTTC
V gene: TRBV15; clone size: few; J gene: TRBJ1-4; D gene: TRBD1; CDR3 protein: CATSRDRQGSRKLFF; CDR3 DNA: TGTGCCACCAGCAGAGATAGACAGGGGTCTCGAAAACTGTTTTTT
V gene: TRBV29-1; clone size: -; J gene: TRBJ2-5; D gene: -; CDR3 protein: CSPVYRETQYF; CDR3 DNA: TGCAGCCCCGTATATCGAGAGACCCAGTACTTC
V gene: TRBV7-6; clone size: -; J gene: TRBJ2-2; D gene: -; CDR3 protein: CASSLEGYTGELFF; CDR3 DNA: TGTGCCAGCAGCTTGGAGGGCTACACCGGGGAGCTGTTTTTT
V gene: TRBV18; clone size: -; J gene: TRBJ2-7; D gene: TRBD1; CDR3 protein: CASSPGTAYEQYF; CDR3 DNA: TGTGCCAGCTCACCAGGGACAGCCTACGAGCAGTACTTC
V gene: TRBV4-3; clone size: -; J gene: TRBJ2-3; D gene: -; CDR3 protein: CASSQGGYTSDTQYF; CDR3 DNA: TGCGCCAGCAGCCAAGGAGGTTACACATCAGATACGCAGTATTTT
V gene: TRBV7-9; clone size: -; J gene: TRBJ2-2; D gene: TRBD2; CDR3 protein: CASSQGLAGTGELFF; CDR3 DNA: TGTGCCAGCAGCCAAGGACTAGCGGGGACCGGGGAGCTGTTTTTT
V gene: TRBV18; clone size: -; J gene: TRBJ2-3; D gene: TRBD2; CDR3 protein: CASSLQREFDTQYF; CDR3 DNA: TGTGCCAGCTCACTCCAGCGGGAATTTGATACGCAGTATTTT
V gene: TRBV29-1; clone size: -; J gene: TRBJ2-5; D gene: -; CDR3 protein: CSVEGVGMQETQYF; CDR3 DNA: TGCAGCGTTGAAGGGGTGGGCATGCAGGAGACCCAGTACTTC
V gene: TRBV7-9; clone size: once; J gene: TRBJ2-1; D gene: -; CDR3 protein: CANSLKPKVALNEQFF; CDR3 DNA: TGTGCCAACAGCTTAAAGCCGAAGGTAGCTCTCAATGAGCAGTTCTTC
V gene: TRBV29-1; clone size: -; J gene: TRBJ2-7; D gene: TRBD2; CDR3 protein: CSVVTSGYEQYF; CDR3 DNA: TGCAGCGTTGTCACTAGCGGCTACGAGCAGTACTTC
V gene: TRBV2; clone size: -; J gene: TRBJ2-7; D gene: TRBD2; CDR3 protein: CASSGLAGVYEQYF; CDR3 DNA: TGTGCCAGCAGCGGACTAGCGGGAGTTTACGAGCAGTACTTC
V gene: TRBV6-1; clone size: few; J gene: TRBJ2-7; D gene: -; CDR3 protein: CASSEPTGGGTPYEQYF; CDR3 DNA: TGTGCCAGCAGTGAACCGACAGGCGGCGGCACCCCCTACGAGCAGTACTTC
V gene: TRBV27; clone size: -; J gene: TRBJ1-5; D gene: TRBD1; CDR3 protein: CASSTGGQPQHF; CDR3 DNA: TGTGCCAGCAGTACAGGGGGACAGCCCCAGCATTTT
V gene: TRBV5-4; clone size: -; J gene: TRBJ2-1; D gene: TRBD2; CDR3 protein: CASRGRGVDNEQFF; CDR3 DNA: TGTGCCAGCAGGGGACGGGGGGTGGACAATGAGCAGTTCTTC
V gene: TRBV28; clone size: -; J gene: TRBJ2-7; D gene: TRBD2; CDR3 protein: CASSSSGWPYEQYF; CDR3 DNA: TGTGCCAGCAGTTCTAGCGGGTGGCCCTACGAGCAGTACTTC
V gene: TRBV28; clone size: -; J gene: TRBJ1-1; D gene: -; CDR3 protein: CASSVMRGTEAFF; CDR3 DNA: TGTGCCAGCAGTGTAATGCGGGGCACTGAAGCTTTCTTT
V gene: TRBV18; clone size: -; J gene: TRBJ1-1; D gene: TRBD1; CDR3 protein: CASSPTGGGEAFF; CDR3 DNA: TGTGCCAGCTCACCAACAGGGGGCGGAGAAGCTTTCTTT
V gene: TRBV5-6; clone size: few; J gene: TRBJ2-1; D gene: -; CDR3 protein: CASSFYRSSYNEQFF; CDR3 DNA: TGTGCCAGCAGCTTTTATAGGAGCTCCTACAATGAGCAGTTCTTC
V gene: TRBV27; clone size: once; J gene: TRBJ2-7; D gene: -; CDR3 protein: CASSLSRAYEQYF; CDR3 DNA: TGTGCCAGCAGTTTGTCCAGGGCCTACGAGCAGTACTTC
V gene: TRBV28; clone size: -; J gene: TRBJ2-2; D gene: -; CDR3 protein: CASTFTGTGELFF; CDR3 DNA: TGTGCCAGCACCTTTACGGGCACCGGGGAGCTGTTTTTT
V gene: TRBV27; clone size: -; J gene: TRBJ2-7; D gene: -; CDR3 protein: CASGTARTPYEQYF; CDR3 DNA: TGTGCCAGCGGCACAGCAAGAACTCCCTACGAGCAGTACTTC
V gene: TRBV5-1; clone size: few; J gene: TRBJ2-3; D gene: TRBD1; CDR3 protein: CASSLQGANTDTQYF; CDR3 DNA: TGCGCCAGCAGCTTGCAGGGGGCGAACACAGATACGCAGTATTTT
V gene: TRBV4-2; clone size: -; J gene: TRBJ2-1; D gene: TRBD2; CDR3 protein: CASSGTSGYNEQFF; CDR3 DNA: TGTGCCAGCAGCGGGACTAGCGGTTACAATGAGCAGTTCTTC
V gene: TRBV5-1; clone size: -; J gene: TRBJ2-2; D gene: TRBD2; CDR3 protein: CASSKIAGVPNTGELFF; CDR3 DNA: TGCGCCAGCAGCAAAATAGCGGGAGTCCCGAACACCGGGGAGCTGTTTTTT
V gene: TRBV15; clone size: once; J gene: TRBJ1-2; D gene: -; CDR3 protein: CATSTLRAGRGYGYTF; CDR3 DNA: TGTGCCACCAGCACATTACGGGCAGGGAGGGGCTATGGCTACACCTTC
V gene: TRBV7-9; clone size: -; J gene: TRBJ2-7; D gene: -; CDR3 protein: CASSLAAESSYEQYF; CDR3 DNA: TGTGCCAGCAGCTTAGCGGCGGAAAGCTCCTACGAGCAGTACTTC